This is a list of T cell receptor beta chains from one sample in a study of pediatric ulcerative colitis. TCRdb's copy holds only in-frame clones and misses some; the assay was immunoSEQ multiplex PCR. The table lists 60,000 to 75,000 clones, 77% of them singletons, with over 4% in the top ten. The source material was blood. Receptors were obtained from a boy between 10 and 17 years old with moderate ulcerative colitis. The CDR3 runs from the conserved cysteine through the conserved F or W. D genes are given only for firm matches. Size is stated for part of the rows, as once, few or many counts, or as a class when the clone is expanded.

J: TRBJ2-2
V: TRBV7-7
size: NA
D: TRBD1
DNA: TGTGCCAGCAGCTTATTTGGGACAGGGAACACCGGGGAGCTGTTTTTT
CDR3: CASSLFGTGNTGELFF

J: TRBJ2-2
V: TRBV11-3
size: NA
D: NA
DNA: TGTGCCAGCAGCGTGGAGGAGTCCGGGGAGCTGTTTTTT
CDR3: CASSVEESGELFF

J: TRBJ1-5
V: TRBV6-1
size: NA
D: NA
DNA: TGTGCCAGCAGTTCCTCCGCTAGCAATCAGCCCCAGCATTTT
CDR3: CASSSSASNQPQHF

J: TRBJ1-1
V: TRBV6-5
size: NA
D: NA
DNA: TGTGCCAGCAGTTACGGTTGGAACACTGAAGCTTTCTTT
CDR3: CASSYGWNTEAFF

J: TRBJ1-1
V: TRBV30
size: NA
D: NA
DNA: TGTGCCTGGGGAGGGGCCCGTGAAGCTTTCTTT
CDR3: CAWGGAREAFF

J: TRBJ2-7
V: TRBV6-6
size: NA
D: TRBD1
DNA: TGTGCCAGCAGTTACTCGAGACAGGGGGCTAACGAGCAGTACTTC
CDR3: CASSYSRQGANEQYF

J: TRBJ2-1
V: TRBV30
size: NA
D: TRBD2
DNA: TGTGCCTGCGAGACCTTACTAGCGGGAGACTACAATGAGCAGTTCTTC
CDR3: CACETLLAGDYNEQFF

J: TRBJ2-1
V: TRBV5-1
size: NA
D: NA
DNA: TGCGCCAGCAGCTTGGGACAGCCCTACAATGAGCAGTTCTTC
CDR3: CASSLGQPYNEQFF

J: TRBJ1-4
V: TRBV9
size: NA
D: NA
DNA: TGTGCCAGCAGCGAATCGACGGGGGACCATGAAAAACTGTTTTTT
CDR3: CASSESTGDHEKLFF

J: TRBJ2-3
V: TRBV25-1
size: NA
D: NA
DNA: TGTGCCAGCAGTCACCGGTGGGCAGGGTTTCTTTCAGATACGCAGTATTTT
CDR3: CASSHRWAGFLSDTQYF

J: TRBJ1-1
V: TRBV15
size: NA
D: NA
DNA: TGTGCCACCAGCAGAGGGTCGGGGGGCACTGAAGCTTTCTTT
CDR3: CATSRGSGGTEAFF

J: TRBJ1-1
V: TRBV7-2
size: few
D: NA
DNA: TGTGCCAGCAGCTTAGACGGTGAAGCTTTCTTT
CDR3: CASSLDGEAFF

J: TRBJ2-3
V: TRBV5-1
size: NA
D: NA
DNA: TGCGCCAGCAGCTTGCTTCCATCCGATACGCAGTATTTT
CDR3: CASSLLPSDTQYF

J: TRBJ2-1
V: TRBV5-1
size: once
D: TRBD2
DNA: TGCGCCAGCAGCGGGGGGACTAGCGGGTTCTTC
CDR3: CASSGGTSGFF

J: TRBJ1-2
V: TRBV27
size: NA
D: NA
DNA: TGTGCCAGCAGTTTATCGACGGGGCTCGCCTATGGCTACACCTTC
CDR3: CASSLSTGLAYGYTF

J: TRBJ2-2
V: TRBV5-1
size: few
D: NA
DNA: TGCGCCAGCAGCTTTGCAGCGAACACCGGGGAGCTGTTTTTT
CDR3: CASSFAANTGELFF

J: TRBJ2-3
V: TRBV5-1
size: NA
D: NA
DNA: TGCGCCAGCAGCTTGGGCCCCTTGGTGGAGAATACGCAGTATTTT
CDR3: CASSLGPLVENTQYF

J: TRBJ2-5
V: TRBV5-4
size: NA
D: NA
DNA: TGTGCCAGCAGCTTGGATGACTTC
CDR3: CASSLDDF

J: TRBJ1-4
V: TRBV4-2
size: once
D: NA
DNA: TGTGCCAGCAGCCAAGACTTCCTTACTAATGAAAAACTGTTTTTT
CDR3: CASSQDFLTNEKLFF

J: TRBJ2-1
V: TRBV10-2
size: NA
D: TRBD1
DNA: TGCGCCAGCAGGGGATCAGGGGGCATGTACAATGAGCAGTTCTTC
CDR3: CASRGSGGMYNEQFF

J: TRBJ1-1
V: TRBV14
size: NA
D: TRBD1
DNA: TGTGCCAGCAGCCAGAGGACAGGGGGGAACACTGAAGCTTTCTTT
CDR3: CASSQRTGGNTEAFF

J: TRBJ1-2
V: TRBV2
size: few
D: TRBD1
DNA: TGTGCCAGCAGTCCGCAGGGGGCGTTTGGCTATGGCTACACCTTC
CDR3: CASSPQGAFGYGYTF

J: TRBJ2-7
V: TRBV29-1
size: NA
D: NA
DNA: TGCAGCGTTGAAGTGACAGCGTTTGCCTACGAGCAGTACTTC
CDR3: CSVEVTAFAYEQYF

J: TRBJ1-5
V: TRBV27
size: NA
D: NA
DNA: TGTGCCAGCAACCCGGCCCCTGCGGGCAATCAGCCCCAGCATTTT
CDR3: CASNPAPAGNQPQHF

J: TRBJ1-1
V: TRBV25-1
size: NA
D: NA
DNA: TGTGCCAGCAGTGAAGGAACACCGAACACTGAAGCTTTCTTT
CDR3: CASSEGTPNTEAFF

J: TRBJ2-7
V: TRBV29-1
size: NA
D: TRBD2
DNA: TGCAGCGTGAAGCGGGAGGCAGACTACGAGCAGTACTTC
CDR3: CSVKREADYEQYF

J: TRBJ2-1
V: TRBV21-1
size: NA
D: NA
DNA: TGTGCCAGCAGCAAAAAGGAAGACAGGGGGCGACTAGCGGGCTCCTACAATGAGCAGTTCTTC
CDR3: CASSKKEDRGRLAGSYNEQFF

J: TRBJ1-1
V: TRBV30
size: NA
D: NA
DNA: TGTGCCAAAAAAGAGGGACCAGGCACTGAAGCTTTCTTT
CDR3: CAKKEGPGTEAFF

J: TRBJ2-2
V: TRBV14
size: NA
D: TRBD1
DNA: TGTGCCAGCAGCCAAGGAGGGACAGGGCCCACCGGGGAGCTGTTTTTT
CDR3: CASSQGGTGPTGELFF

J: TRBJ1-2
V: TRBV30
size: NA
D: NA
DNA: TGTGCCTGGAGATACCACAGAGGGCTCGACTATGGCTACACCTTC
CDR3: CAWRYHRGLDYGYTF

J: TRBJ1-1
V: TRBV5-1
size: few
D: TRBD1
DNA: TGCGCCAGCAGCAGAAAGACAGGGAACGGCATGAACACTGAAGCTTTCTTT
CDR3: CASSRKTGNGMNTEAFF

J: TRBJ1-3
V: TRBV12-5
size: once
D: NA
DNA: TGTGCTAGTGGTCCCCCCCTCGGCTCTGGAAACACCATATATTTT
CDR3: CASGPPLGSGNTIYF

J: TRBJ2-7
V: TRBV2
size: few
D: NA
DNA: TGTGCCAGCAGTGAGTTGGTAACAGCGGTCTCCTACGAGCAGTACTTC
CDR3: CASSELVTAVSYEQYF

J: TRBJ1-3
V: TRBV4-2
size: NA
D: NA
DNA: TGTGCCAGCAGCCAAGAAGGGTGGCAGGGGCGAGGAAACACCATATATTTT
CDR3: CASSQEGWQGRGNTIYF

J: TRBJ2-7
V: TRBV29-1
size: NA
D: TRBD1
DNA: TGCAGCGTTGCTCTTAGGACAGGGGCCTACGAGCAGTACTTC
CDR3: CSVALRTGAYEQYF

J: TRBJ2-4
V: TRBV6-4
size: NA
D: NA
DNA: TGTGCCAGCAGGTGGTGGCGGCACAAAAACATTCAGTACTTC
CDR3: CASRWWRHKNIQYF

J: TRBJ2-1
V: TRBV7-7
size: NA
D: TRBD2
DNA: TGTGCCAGCAGCTCTACTAGCGGGAGCAGGAATGAGCAGTTCTTC
CDR3: CASSSTSGSRNEQFF

J: TRBJ2-7
V: TRBV6-1
size: NA
D: TRBD2
DNA: TGTGCCAGCAGTGAATCCGGGACTAGAGGGGACGAGCAGTACTTC
CDR3: CASSESGTRGDEQYF

J: TRBJ1-6
V: TRBV7-2
size: NA
D: NA
DNA: TGTGCCAGCAGCCCACAGAGGCTTAGCTCCTATAATTCACCCCTCCACTTT
CDR3: CASSPQRLSSYNSPLHF